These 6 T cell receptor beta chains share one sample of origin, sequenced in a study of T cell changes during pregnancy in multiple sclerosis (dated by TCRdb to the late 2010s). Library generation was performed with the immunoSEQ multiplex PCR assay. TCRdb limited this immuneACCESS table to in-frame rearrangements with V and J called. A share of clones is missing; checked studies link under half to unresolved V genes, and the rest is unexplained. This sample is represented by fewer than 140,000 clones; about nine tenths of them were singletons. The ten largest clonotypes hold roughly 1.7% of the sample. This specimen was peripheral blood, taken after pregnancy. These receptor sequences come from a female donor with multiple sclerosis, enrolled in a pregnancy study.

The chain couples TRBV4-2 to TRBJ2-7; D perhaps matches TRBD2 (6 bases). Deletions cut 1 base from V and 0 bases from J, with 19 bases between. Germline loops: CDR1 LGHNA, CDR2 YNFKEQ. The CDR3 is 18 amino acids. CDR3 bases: TGTGCCAGCAGCCAAGGCGGAGGGGACCCCCCCAGCTCCTACGAGCAGTACTTC. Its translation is CASSQGGGDPPSSYEQYF.

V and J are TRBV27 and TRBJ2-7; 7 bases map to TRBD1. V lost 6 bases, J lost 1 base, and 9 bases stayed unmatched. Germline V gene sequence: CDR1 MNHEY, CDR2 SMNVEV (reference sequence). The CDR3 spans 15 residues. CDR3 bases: TGTGCCAGCAGCCCCCCCCCGGGACAGTCCTACGAGCAGTACTTC. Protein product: CASSPPPGQSYEQYF.

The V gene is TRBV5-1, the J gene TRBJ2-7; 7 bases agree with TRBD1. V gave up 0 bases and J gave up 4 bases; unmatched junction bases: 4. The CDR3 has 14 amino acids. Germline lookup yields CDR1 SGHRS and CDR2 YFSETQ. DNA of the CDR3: TGCGCCAGCAGCTTGGGAGGGGGCGGGTACGAGCAGTACTTC. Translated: CASSLGGGGYEQYF. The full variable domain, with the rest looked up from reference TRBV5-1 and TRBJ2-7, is KAGVTQTPRYLIKTRGQQVTLSCSPISGHRSVSWYQQTPGQGLQFLFEYFSETQRNKGNFPGRFSGRQFSNSRSEMNVSTLELGDSALYLCASSLGGGGYEQYFGPGTRLTVT.

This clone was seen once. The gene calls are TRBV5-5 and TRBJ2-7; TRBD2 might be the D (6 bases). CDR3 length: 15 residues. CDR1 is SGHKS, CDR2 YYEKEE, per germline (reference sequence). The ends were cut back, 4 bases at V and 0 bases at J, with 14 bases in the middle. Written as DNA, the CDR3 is TGTGCCAGCAGCCCTCGAGCGGGCCTCTCCTACGAGCAGTACTTC. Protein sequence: CASSPRAGLSYEQYF.

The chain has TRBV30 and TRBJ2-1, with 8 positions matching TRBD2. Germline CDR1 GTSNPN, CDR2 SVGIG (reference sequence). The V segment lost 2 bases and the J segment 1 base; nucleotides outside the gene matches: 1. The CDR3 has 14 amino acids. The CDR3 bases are TGTGCCTGGAGTCGACTAGCGTCCTACAATGAGCAGTTCTTC. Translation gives CAWSRLASYNEQFF.

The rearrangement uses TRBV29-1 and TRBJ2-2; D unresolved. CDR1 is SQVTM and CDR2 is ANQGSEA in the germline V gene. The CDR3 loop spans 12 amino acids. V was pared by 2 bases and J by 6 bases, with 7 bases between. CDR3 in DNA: TGCAGCGTTGAATTGGGCTCCGGGGAGCTGTTTTTT. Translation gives CSVELGSGELFF.